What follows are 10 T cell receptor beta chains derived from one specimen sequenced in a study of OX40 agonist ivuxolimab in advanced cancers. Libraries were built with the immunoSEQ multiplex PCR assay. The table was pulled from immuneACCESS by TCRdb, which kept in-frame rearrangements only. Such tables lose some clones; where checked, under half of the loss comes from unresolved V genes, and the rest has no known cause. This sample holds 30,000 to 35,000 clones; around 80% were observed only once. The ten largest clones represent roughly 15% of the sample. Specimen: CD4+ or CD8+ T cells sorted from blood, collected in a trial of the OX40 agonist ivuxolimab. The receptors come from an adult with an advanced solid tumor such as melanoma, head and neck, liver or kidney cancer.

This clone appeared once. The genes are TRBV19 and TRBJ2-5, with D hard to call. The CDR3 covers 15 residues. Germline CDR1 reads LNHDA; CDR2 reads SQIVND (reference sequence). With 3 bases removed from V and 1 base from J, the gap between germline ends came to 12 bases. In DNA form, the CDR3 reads TGTGCCAGTAGTATGGTCTCCGGAGCCCAAGAGACCCAGTACTTC. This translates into CASSMVSGAQETQYF.

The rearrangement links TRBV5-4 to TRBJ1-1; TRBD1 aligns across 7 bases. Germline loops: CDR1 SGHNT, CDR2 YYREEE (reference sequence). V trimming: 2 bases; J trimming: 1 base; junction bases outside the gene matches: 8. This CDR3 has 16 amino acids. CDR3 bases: TGTGCCAGCAGCTTTCAACAGGGGCTGAGGAACACTGAAGCTTTCTTT. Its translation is CASSFQQGLRNTEAFF.

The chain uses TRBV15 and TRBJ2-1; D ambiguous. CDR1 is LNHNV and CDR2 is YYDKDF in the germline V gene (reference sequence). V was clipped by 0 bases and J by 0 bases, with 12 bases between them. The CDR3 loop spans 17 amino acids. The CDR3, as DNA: TGTGCCACCAGCAGAGAGGCTCTAAGGGACTCCTACAATGAGCAGTTCTTC. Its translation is CATSREALRDSYNEQFF.

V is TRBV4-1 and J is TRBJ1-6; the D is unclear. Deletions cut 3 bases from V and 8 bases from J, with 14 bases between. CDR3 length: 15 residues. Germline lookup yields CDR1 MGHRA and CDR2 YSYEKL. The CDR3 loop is CASSHSPRGDSPLHF. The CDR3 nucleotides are TGCGCCAGCAGCCATTCCCCACGAGGCGATTCACCCCTCCACTTT.

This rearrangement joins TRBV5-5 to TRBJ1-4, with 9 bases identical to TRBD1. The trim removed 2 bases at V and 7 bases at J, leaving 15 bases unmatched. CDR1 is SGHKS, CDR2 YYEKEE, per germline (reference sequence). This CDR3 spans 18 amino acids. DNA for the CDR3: TGTGCCAGCAGCTTTTTCGCCGGAACCGGGACAGGGTCTGAAAAACTGTTTTTT. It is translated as CASSFFAGTGTGSEKLFF.

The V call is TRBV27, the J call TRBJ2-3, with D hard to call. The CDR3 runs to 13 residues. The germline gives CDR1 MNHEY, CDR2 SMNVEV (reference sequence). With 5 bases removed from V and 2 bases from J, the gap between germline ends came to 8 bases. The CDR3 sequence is CASSALNTDTQYF. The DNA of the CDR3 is TGTGCCAGCAGTGCTCTCAACACAGATACGCAGTATTTT.

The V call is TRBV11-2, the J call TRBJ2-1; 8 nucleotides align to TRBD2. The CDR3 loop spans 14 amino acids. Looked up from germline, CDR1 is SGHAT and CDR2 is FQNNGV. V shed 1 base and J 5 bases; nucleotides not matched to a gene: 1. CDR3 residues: CASSLVAGNNEQFF. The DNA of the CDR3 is TGTGCCAGCAGCTTAGTAGCGGGGAACAATGAGCAGTTCTTC.

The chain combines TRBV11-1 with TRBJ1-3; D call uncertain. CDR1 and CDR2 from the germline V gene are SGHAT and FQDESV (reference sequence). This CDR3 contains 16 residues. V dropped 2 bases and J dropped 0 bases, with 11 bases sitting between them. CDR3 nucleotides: TGTGCCAGCAGCTTAACCGACGCGGTCTCTGGAAACACCATATATTTT. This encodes CASSLTDAVSGNTIYF.

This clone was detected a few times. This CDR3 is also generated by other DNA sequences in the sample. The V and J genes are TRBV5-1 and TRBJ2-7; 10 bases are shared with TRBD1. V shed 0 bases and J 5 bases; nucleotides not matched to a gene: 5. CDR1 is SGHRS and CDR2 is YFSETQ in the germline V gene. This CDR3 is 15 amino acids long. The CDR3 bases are TGCGCCAGCAGCTTGGGGGGACAGGGGATTCACGAGCAGTACTTC. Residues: CASSLGGQGIHEQYF.

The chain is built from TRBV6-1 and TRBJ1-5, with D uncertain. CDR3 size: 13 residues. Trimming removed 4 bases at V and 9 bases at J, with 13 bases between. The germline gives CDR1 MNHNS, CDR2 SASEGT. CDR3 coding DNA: TGTGCCAGCAGTGTGGGCAGTTTAGGGCCCCAGCATTTT. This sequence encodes CASSVGSLGPQHF.